The 32 T cell receptor beta chains below were found in one sample sequenced in a study of blood T cells in healthy people across ages. Next came a second PCR, run for roughly 7 to 12 cycles, which used a sample-barcoded 5' primer along with a J-beta primer mix. One entry per CDR3 protein, called by TCRdb with MiXCR from the 5' RACE reads. The sample includes more than 800,000 distinct CDR3 sequences, 25% to 30% of them seen just once. Sequences were obtained from blood. Receptors were obtained from a woman older than 75 in good health.

This clonotype was detected ten times or more. The chain uses TRBV12-3 or TRBV12-4 and TRBJ1-6; D call uncertain. This CDR3 region has 14 residues. The V end was cut by 3 bases, the J end by 4 bases, with 7 bases between. This chain's CDR3 is CASSFRQYNSPLHF. The CDR3 DNA follows: TGTGCCAGCAGTTTTCGGCAGTATAATTCACCCCTCCACTTT.

This clonotype was counted at least ten times. The chain links TRBV28 to TRBJ1-5; D remains ambiguous. The CDR3 covers 12 residues. V lost 6 bases, J lost 5 bases, and 8 bases lay in between. CDR1 MDHEN and CDR2 SYDVKM come from the germline V gene. The CDR3 coding sequence is TGTGCCAGCAGGAAAAATTATCAGCCCCAGCATTTT. It is translated as CASRKNYQPQHF.

This clonotype was found a few times. V usage is TRBV7-9 and J usage is TRBJ2-5; a weak D match, TRBD1 (6 bases). V lost 1 base to trimming and J lost 4 bases, with 16 bases between them. Germline CDR1 reads SEHNR; CDR2 reads FQNEAQ (reference sequence). CDR3 length equals 16 residues. The CDR3: CASSLGGAGDLETQYF. In DNA, the CDR3 is TGTGCCAGCAGCTTAGGAGGAGCAGGGGATCTAGAGACCCAGTACTTC.

The V and J genes are TRBV18 and TRBJ2-1, with a weak D call TRBD1 (5 bases). Gene TRBJ2-7 matches the end of the DNA better, so the J call may be wrong. CDR1 KGHSH and CDR2 LQKENI come from the germline V gene. CDR3 length: 19 residues. The DNA for the CDR3 is TGTGCCAGCTCACCACACCCTTTCCCAGGGTACAGGCTATACAATGAGCAGTACTTC. Its translation: CASSPHPFPGYRLYNEQYF.

This clonotype was detected many times. V is TRBV6-6 and J is TRBJ2-3; no clear D gene. Looked up from germline, CDR1 is MNHNY and CDR2 is SVGAGI (reference sequence). The CDR3 runs to 15 residues. V lost 6 bases and J lost 0, with 13 bases in between. CDR3 region: CASSADSLSTDTQYF. The CDR3 nucleotides are TGTGCCAGCAGCGCCGACTCGCTTAGCACAGATACGCAGTATTTT.

This clonotype occurred many times. V is TRBV7-9 and J is TRBJ1-5; D not resolved. Looked up from germline, CDR1 is SEHNR and CDR2 is FQNEAQ (reference sequence). The V end was cut by 0 bases, the J end by 8 bases, with 8 bases between. This CDR3 is built from 13 residues. The CDR3 loop reads CASSLALAEPQHF. In nucleotides, the CDR3 is TGTGCCAGCAGCTTAGCGCTGGCAGAGCCCCAGCATTTT. The full variable domain, rest sourced from reference TRBV7-9 and TRBJ1-5, is DTGVSQNPRHKITKRGQNVTFRCDPISEHNRLYWYRQTLGQGPEFLTYFQNEAQLEKSRLLSDRFSAERPKGSFSTLEIQRTEQGDSAMYLCASSLALAEPQHFGDGTRLSIL.

V and J are TRBV7-9 and TRBJ2-3; 8 bases map to TRBD2. The ends lost 3 bases at V and 4 bases at J; junction bases unmatched: 6. The CDR3 sequence is 15 residues long. CDR1 SEHNR and CDR2 FQNEAQ come from the germline V gene (reference sequence). The CDR3 sequence is CASSLSLRGADTQYF. In DNA, the CDR3 is TGTGCCAGCAGCTTGTCTCTGCGGGGGGCAGATACGCAGTATTTT. The complete variable domain, with remaining parts taken from reference TRBV7-9 and TRBJ2-3, reads DTGVSQNPRHKITKRGQNVTFRCDPISEHNRLYWYRQTLGQGPEFLTYFQNEAQLEKSRLLSDRFSAERPKGSFSTLEIQRTEQGDSAMYLCASSLSLRGADTQYFGPGTRLTVL.

Remarks on this clonotype: One end of the junction varies from germline; a read error may be responsible. CDR3 bases: TGCAGGGCTAAAAGGGCGGGGAAGCAGTTCTTC. Its protein product is CRAKRAGKQFF. The rearrangement joins TRBV20-1 to TRBJ2-1; a possible D gene is TRBD2 (6 bases). The CDR3 totals 11 residues. The germline V gene encodes CDR1 DFQATT and CDR2 SNEGSKA (reference sequence).

The gene calls are TRBV12-3 or TRBV12-4 and TRBJ1-2, with TRBD1 matching over 9 bases. The CDR3 length is 13 residues. V shed 3 bases, J shed 6 bases, and the junction held 2 bases outside the gene matches. CDR3 in DNA: TGTGCCAGCAGTTTTGGGACAGGGCATGGCTACACCTTC. Its translation: CASSFGTGHGYTF.

The V and J genes are TRBV20-1 and TRBJ2-7; 10 bases match TRBD1. Trimming cost V 5 bases and J 5 bases; bases outside gene matches: 6. CDR3 size: 13 residues. Per the germline V gene, CDR1 is DFQATT and CDR2 is SNEGSKA (reference sequence). This CDR3 is CSAHRDRGNEQYF. The CDR3 DNA is TGCAGTGCTCACCGGGACAGGGGAAACGAGCAGTACTTC.

The chain has TRBV4-1 and TRBJ1-4; 8 bases fit TRBD1. This CDR3 spans 16 amino acids. Trimming at V came to 1 base and at J to 7 bases, leaving 8 bases not matched to a gene. CDR1 is MGHRA and CDR2 is YSYEKL in the germline V gene. For the CDR3, the DNA is TGCGCCAGCAGCCAAGTTTCCAGGGGGCGCGGTGAAAAACTGTTTTTT. It specifies CASSQVSRGRGEKLFF.

A note on this clonotype: At one of its ends the junction is not consistent with the germline gene, which may arise from a read error. The gene calls are TRBV12-3 or TRBV12-4 and TRBJ1-2; tentative D call: TRBD1 (6 bases). This CDR3 has 15 residues. CDR3 sequence (DNA): TGTGCCAGCAGTTCCAACAGGGTCCGTGGCTATGGCCACACCTTC. Amino acids: CASSSNRVRGYGHTF.

This clonotype was picked up one time. V usage is TRBV5-5 and J usage is TRBJ1-3, with D hard to call. This CDR3 region has 16 residues. V was shortened by 2 bases and J by 0 bases, with 12 bases between the two germline ends. Per the germline V gene, CDR1 is SGHKS and CDR2 is YYEKEE (reference sequence). Here the CDR3 DNA reads TGTGCCAGCAGCTTAGCCCCTACGGGCTCTGGAAACACCATATATTTT. It translates to CASSLAPTGSGNTIYF. The full variable domain, rest sourced from reference TRBV5-5 and TRBJ1-3, is DAGVTQSPTHLIKTRGQQVTLRCSPISGHKSVSWYQQVLGQGPQFIFQYYEKEERGRGNFPDRFSARQFPNYSSELNVNALLLGDSALYLCASSLAPTGSGNTIYFGEGSWLTVV.

There are many counts of this clonotype. V and J are TRBV5-5 and TRBJ2-7; D ambiguous. The CDR3 covers 12 residues. V was pared by 3 bases and J by 11 bases, with 15 bases between. Germline V gene sequence: CDR1 SGHKS, CDR2 YYEKEE (reference sequence). The CDR3 protein is CASSSELGQKYF. The CDR3 coding sequence is TGTGCCAGCAGCTCAGAGCTCGGGCAGAAGTACTTC.

At least ten counts were recorded for this clonotype. The J gene is TRBJ2-6, the V gene TRBV4-2, with D unresolved. The germline V and J ends were trimmed by 0 bases and 0 bases, with 6 bases remaining between them. CDR1 is LGHNA and CDR2 is YNFKEQ in the germline V gene. CDR3 size: 16 residues. CDR3 sequence reads: CASSQEFASGANVLTF. The CDR3 DNA is TGTGCCAGCAGCCAAGAGTTTGCCTCTGGGGCCAACGTCCTGACTTTC.

This sequence joins TRBV19 and TRBJ2-2, with no clear D. The closer fit of TRBJ1-4 to the DNA end suggests the J call may be wrong. Germline CDR1 LNHDA, CDR2 SQIVND (reference sequence). The CDR3 runs 14 residues. CDR3 in DNA: TGTGCCAGTAGTATGACGCACTCTAATGAAAAACTGTTTTTT. Translation gives CASSMTHSNEKLFF.

The table lists this clonotype with a few counts. This CDR3 is CASSSLRGGNYNEQFF. CDR3 coding DNA: TGTGCCAGCAGTTCTCTCCGAGGGGGAAACTACAATGAGCAGTTCTTC. The genes are TRBV27 and TRBJ2-1; tentatively, D is TRBD1 (6 bases). V was trimmed by 4 bases and J by 3 bases, leaving 16 bases between them. In germline, CDR1 is MNHEY, CDR2 SMNVEV (reference sequence). This CDR3 comprises 16 residues.

This clonotype was detected many times. The chain combines TRBV6-5 with TRBJ2-1, with 12 bases aligning to TRBD2. The germline CDR1 and CDR2 sequences are MNHEY and SVGAGI. This CDR3 contains 15 residues. V shed 7 bases, J shed 6 bases, and the junction held 7 bases outside the gene matches. The CDR3 coding sequence is TGTGCCAGCACCAAGGGACTAGCGGGTACCAATGAGCAGTTCTTC. Translating gives CASTKGLAGTNEQFF.

The chain recombines TRBV5-1 with TRBJ2-6; no clear D. Germline V gene data show CDR1 as SGHRS and CDR2 as YFSETQ. V was pared by 0 bases and J by 2 bases, with 6 bases between. The CDR3 is made up of 15 amino acids. As DNA, the CDR3 is TGCGCCAGCAGCTTGGAGGACGCTGGGGCCAACGTCCTGACTTTC. Its translation: CASSLEDAGANVLTF.

This clonotype showed up many times. This sequence joins TRBV7-2 and TRBJ1-5; D is possibly TRBD1 (5 bases). Germline V lookup: CDR1 SGHTA, CDR2 FQGNSA. This CDR3 region has 17 residues. V lost 4 bases and J 0 bases, leaving 16 bases between the germline ends. The CDR3 bases are TGTGCCAGCAGCTCCCACCGGGACGGCTATAGCAATCAGCCCCAGCATTTT. As protein: CASSSHRDGYSNQPQHF.

This clonotype showed up many times. Sequence at one end of the junction differs from germline and may be a read error. This chain connects TRBV10-3 to TRBJ1-2, with D tentatively TRBD1 (6 bases). The germline CDR1 and CDR2 sequences are ENHRY and SYGVKD. CDR3 length: 13 amino acids. The CDR3 loop reads CAIGEQGVYGYTF. The CDR3 DNA reads TGTGCCATCGGTGAACAGGGCGTCTATGGCTACACCTTC.

Remarks on this clonotype: Just one base apart from a much larger clone, this may be a read error. The chain joins TRBV20-1 to TRBJ2-5; no firm D call. CDR1 and CDR2 from the germline V gene are DFQATT and SNEGSKA (reference sequence). The CDR3 runs 12 residues. DNA for the CDR3: TGCAGGGCTAGAGATCTGGTGGAGACCCAGTACTTC. Protein product: CRARDLVETQYF.

This clonotype was counted a few times. It may be a read error: a sequence one base away is much more abundant. This chain uses TRBV25-1 with TRBJ2-7; maybe TRBD2 (6 bases). This CDR3 is 16 amino acids long. Germline-derived CDR1 and CDR2 are MGHDK and SYGVNS. The ends were cut back, 0 bases at V and 7 bases at J, with 19 bases in the middle. CDR3 nucleotide sequence: TGTGCCAGCAGTGAATATACTAGCCCGTCCTACAATGAGCAGTACTTC. Its protein product is CASSEYTSPSYNEQYF.

This clonotype was counted many times. V usage is TRBV6-5 and J usage is TRBJ2-1; a weak D match, TRBD2 (6 bases). The CDR3 is 13 residues long. Germline CDR1 and CDR2: MNHEY and SVGAGI. V lost 8 bases and J lost 3, with 11 bases in between. CDR3 nucleotide sequence: TGTGCCAGCTCAGTAGCGGACTACAATGAGCAGTTCTTC. The encoded protein is CASSVADYNEQFF.

J is TRBJ1-1 and V is TRBV6-5; D perhaps matches TRBD1 (6 bases). The germline V and J ends were trimmed by 4 bases and 0 bases, with 15 bases remaining between them. The CDR3 extends over 16 amino acids. The germline CDR1 and CDR2 sequences are MNHEY and SVGAGI. CDR3 residues: CASSSGAAYLNTEAFF. CDR3 coding DNA: TGTGCCAGCAGTTCAGGGGCCGCCTATCTGAACACTGAAGCTTTCTTT.

This clonotype was detected ten times or more. The J gene is TRBJ1-1, the V gene TRBV10-3, with 7 bases matching TRBD1. This CDR3 is 11 amino acids long. Trimming took 5 bases from V and 7 from J; bases not matched to a gene: 1. Germline values: CDR1 ENHRY, CDR2 SYGVKD. The CDR3 here is CAISRDSEAFF. CDR3 bases: TGTGCCATCAGTCGGGACAGTGAAGCTTTCTTT.

This rearrangement joins TRBV20-1 to TRBJ2-1; TRBD2 matches at 7 bases. Germline V lookup: CDR1 DFQATT, CDR2 SNEGSKA (reference sequence). The CDR3 extends over 16 amino acids. With 1 base clipped from V and 8 bases from J, the junction kept 14 bases outside the gene matches. The CDR3, as DNA: TGCAGTGCTAGAGGAAGGCCAGCGGGGAAGTACGATGAGCAGTTCTTC. This gives the protein CSARGRPAGKYDEQFF.

Ten or more counts support this clonotype. The chain uses TRBV7-2 and TRBJ2-3; 8 nucleotides align to TRBD2. Per the germline V gene, CDR1 is SGHTA and CDR2 is FQGNSA. The CDR3 runs to 15 residues. V lost 3 bases to trimming and J lost 4 bases; unmatched junction nucleotides: 6. CDR3 sequence: CASSFPGLEADTQYF. DNA of the CDR3: TGTGCCAGCAGCTTTCCGGGACTAGAGGCAGATACGCAGTATTTT.

This clonotype has ten or more counts. The genes are TRBV28 and TRBJ1-5; D not certain. V was clipped by 6 bases and J by 0 bases, with 9 bases between them. The CDR3 extends over 14 amino acids. Per germline, CDR1 MDHEN and CDR2 SYDVKM. Written as DNA, the CDR3 is TGTGCCAGCAGCCGAATCTATAGCAATCAGCCCCAGCATTTT. This gives the protein CASSRIYSNQPQHF.

This clonotype was picked up many times. V and J are TRBV28 and TRBJ2-3; 15 positions agree with TRBD2. Germline V gene data show CDR1 as MDHEN and CDR2 as SYDVKM. Trimming at V came to 4 bases and at J to 5 bases, leaving 4 bases not matched to a gene. The CDR3 covers 16 residues. CDR3 DNA sequence: TGTGCCAGCAGTTGGACTAGCGGGGGGGCAGGAGATACGCAGTATTTT. Translation gives CASSWTSGGAGDTQYF.

This clonotype was seen only a few times. The V call is TRBV7-9, the J call TRBJ1-2, with D hard to call. V lost 1 base and J lost 6, with 15 bases in between. The CDR3 is 15 amino acids. The germline V gene has CDR1 SEHNR and CDR2 FQNEAQ (reference sequence). The CDR3 spells CASSLVSADFNGYTF. In nucleotides, the CDR3 is TGTGCCAGCAGCTTAGTCAGTGCGGACTTCAATGGCTACACCTTC.

This clonotype was observed many times. J is TRBJ1-2 and V is TRBV11-3; D may be TRBD1 (6 bases). The germline V and J ends were trimmed by 5 bases and 8 bases, with 18 bases remaining between them. Germline V lookup: CDR1 SGHNT, CDR2 YENEEA. CDR3 length: 14 amino acids. The CDR3 loop is CASSRNTGTGGYTF. The CDR3 DNA is TGTGCCAGCAGCCGAAATACAGGGACGGGAGGCTACACCTTC.